The entry below gives a single T cell receptor beta chain sequence along with its context. This sample was taken from a study of blood T cell repertoires in COVID-19. The CDR3 sequence is 15 residues long. Germline V lookup: CDR1 LNHDA, CDR2 SQIVND (reference sequence). V shed 3 bases and J shed 5 bases, with 11 bases lying between them. Generated by immunoSEQ multiplex PCR, the TCRdb table keeps only in-frame clones and is missing some. The table has about 37,000 clones, roughly 90% seen once. The rearrangement links TRBV19 to TRBJ1-6; D possibly corresponds to TRBD1 (6 bases). The sequencing input was peripheral blood. This TCR derives from a human donor in a cohort sampled during active COVID-19. The CDR3 sequence is CASSMSGVNNSPLHF. DNA of the CDR3: TGTGCCAGTAGTATGTCAGGGGTCAATAATTCACCCCTCCACTTT.